The present T cell receptor (beta chain) was sequenced within a study of shared clonotypes between healthy human individuals. On the study more broadly: With ages of 18 to 49, the donors were a couple of women and a few men. Study results and limitations: A limitation of the genetic and exposure-history diversity represented arose from few donors.

Worth noting for this clone: The antigen is unknown.

CD45RO negativity and positive selection for CCR7 defined naive CD8 cells, a population that excluded terminally differentiated effector memory CD45RA+ cells. This was a deep-level run. The method was immunoSEQ multiplex PCR; TCRdb's version includes in-frame clones alone and lacks a portion of them. The sample lists approximately 810,000 clones, about 92% occurring once. Germline loops: CDR1 SEHNR, CDR2 FQNEAQ (reference sequence). CDR3 length: 14 residues. V shed 4 bases and J shed 7 bases, with 14 bases lying between them. The V and J genes are TRBV7-9 and TRBJ2-1; TRBD1 might be the D (6 bases). The sample was naive CD8+ T cells sorted from blood. This TCR came from a man aged 25 to 45 in good health. The chain's CDR3 is CASSSPEQGNEQFF. CDR3 bases: TGTGCCAGCAGCTCCCCTGAACAGGGTAATGAGCAGTTCTTC.